One TCR beta chain is described in this entry. This CDR3 spans 14 amino acids. V was cut by 7 bases and J by 1 base, with 13 bases left in between. CDR1 is ENHRY and CDR2 is SYGVKD in the germline V gene. This sample is part of a study of T cell changes during pregnancy in multiple sclerosis. Sequencing used immunoSEQ multiplex PCR; TCRdb keeps in-frame clones, though not all of them. The sample has tens of thousands of clones, 85% to 90% seen once. This receptor was taken from a female donor with multiple sclerosis, enrolled in a pregnancy study. The sample here was CD4+ T cells from peripheral blood mononuclear cells, taken in the first trimester of pregnancy. The gene calls are TRBV10-3 and TRBJ1-1; D unresolved. The CDR3 spells CAITAAEKNTEAFF. Here the CDR3 DNA reads TGTGCCATCACGGCGGCAGAGAAGAACACTGAAGCTTTCTTT.